Following are 7 T cell receptor beta chains from one sample sequenced in a study of identifying expanded T cells in peripheral blood. The data were produced by immunoSEQ multiplex PCR, yet TCRdb's version contains in-frame clones alone and is incomplete. The data show approximately 58,000 clones, about 92% seen once. The sample comprised blood. Every receptor here comes from a person aged 18 to 75 in good health.

The genes are TRBV19 and TRBJ2-2, with D perhaps assigned TRBD1 or TRBD2 (5 bases each). CDR1 and CDR2 from the germline V gene are LNHDA and SQIVND (reference sequence). V was trimmed by 2 bases and J by 6 bases, leaving 7 bases between them. CDR3 size: 13 residues. CDR3 loop: CASSIMGAGELFF. The CDR3 nucleotides are TGTGCCAGTAGTATAATGGGGGCCGGGGAGCTGTTTTTT.

DNA for the CDR3: TGTGCCAGCAATCCCGGGACAGTGAACACTGAAGCTTTCTTT. It encodes CASNPGTVNTEAFF. The rearrangement uses TRBV6-1 and TRBJ1-1; 7 bases line up with TRBD1. The germline gives CDR1 MNHNS, CDR2 SASEGT. V shed 7 bases, J shed 0 bases, and the junction held 5 bases outside the gene matches. The CDR3 runs to 14 residues.

The rearrangement uses TRBV7-8 and TRBJ1-4; 8 bases are a match to TRBD1. V lost 5 bases and J lost 3; bases outside the gene matches: 8. Germline CDR1 SGHVS, CDR2 FQNEAQ. The CDR3 runs to 16 residues. The CDR3 loop is CASSKDRVGSNEKLFF. The CDR3 DNA reads as TGTGCCAGCAGCAAGGACAGGGTGGGGTCTAATGAAAAACTGTTTTTT.

For the CDR3, the DNA is TGTGCCAGCAGTGCGCAGACAGGGGGCGGCACTGAAGCTTTCTTT. Translated: CASSAQTGGGTEAFF. The chain employs TRBV2 and TRBJ1-1; TRBD1 agrees at 10 bases. Germline CDR1 and CDR2: SNHLY and FYNNEI. V lost 4 bases to trimming and J lost 4 bases; unmatched junction nucleotides: 6. The length of the CDR3 is 15 residues. The complete variable domain, with remaining parts taken from reference TRBV2 and TRBJ1-1, reads EPEVTQTPSHQVTQMGQEVILRCVPISNHLYFYWYRQILGQKVEFLVSFYNNEISEKSEIFDDQFSVERPDGSNFTLKIRSTKLEDSAMYFCASSAQTGGGTEAFFGQGTRLTVV.

This sequence joins TRBV7-9 and TRBJ2-7; maybe TRBD1 (6 bases). The CDR3 is 16 amino acids. CDR1 SEHNR and CDR2 FQNEAQ come from the germline V gene (reference sequence). The V end was cut by 1 base, the J end by 6 bases, with 19 bases between. CDR3 sequence: CASSLDWGQGSREQYF. The CDR3 DNA reads TGTGCCAGCAGCTTAGACTGGGGTCAGGGGAGCCGCGAGCAGTACTTC.

The chain has TRBV6-6 and TRBJ2-3, with TRBD1 matching over 9 bases. This CDR3 comprises 14 residues. CDR1 and CDR2 (germline): MNHNY, SVGAGI (reference sequence). With V trimmed by 8 bases and J by 5 bases, 8 bases remained unmatched. The CDR3 here is CASQSTGGGDTQYF. CDR3 DNA sequence: TGTGCCAGCCAAAGCACAGGGGGCGGAGATACGCAGTATTTT.

This chain uses TRBV4-1 with TRBJ2-3; D is ambiguous. With 1 base removed from V and 10 bases from J, the gap between germline ends came to 15 bases. Germline loops: CDR1 MGHRA, CDR2 YSYEKL. The CDR3 is made up of 14 amino acids. CDR3 amino acids: CASSQVVASGAQYF. The CDR3 DNA reads as TGCGCCAGCAGCCAAGTGGTGGCGTCTGGTGCGCAGTATTTT.